The 29 T cell receptor beta chains below were found in one sample sequenced in a study of control samples from healthy donors and cancer patients. Assay: immunoSEQ multiplex PCR; the TCRdb copy retains only in-frame clones and omits some. The sample includes 150,000 to 200,000 clones, approximately 90% seen only once; the top ten take 0.65% to 0.85%. Sequenced input: blood. The receptors were sampled from a young woman in good health.

The chain combines TRBV12-5 with TRBJ2-3, with TRBD2 matching 10 bases. V was clipped by 3 bases and J by 7 bases; unmatched bases: 1. The CDR3 is 13 amino acids. Germline loops: CDR1 LGHNT, CDR2 FRNRAP. CDR3 nucleotide sequence: TGTGCTAGTGGTTTACTAGCGGGGAATACGCAGTATTTT. Its translation is CASGLLAGNTQYF.

The rearrangement links TRBV30 to TRBJ1-5, with D hard to call. Germline CDR1 and CDR2: GTSNPN and SVGIG (reference sequence). V was pared by 0 bases and J by 3 bases, with 3 bases between. The CDR3 is 12 amino acids. In DNA, the CDR3 is TGTGCCTGGAGTGTCTTCAATCAGCCCCAGCATTTT. Protein product: CAWSVFNQPQHF.

The chain recombines TRBV27 with TRBJ1-1, with D uncertain. Trimming pared 2 bases from V and 0 bases from J, leaving 25 bases between. Germline CDR1 reads MNHEY; CDR2 reads SMNVEV (reference sequence). The CDR3 consists of 20 residues. CDR3 in amino acids: CASSLKGPGPVVPMNTEAFF. The CDR3 DNA is TGTGCCAGCAGTTTAAAAGGCCCAGGACCGGTCGTGCCAATGAACACTGAAGCTTTCTTT.

This clone appeared once. The V gene is TRBV6-5, the J gene TRBJ2-5, with unresolved D. CDR3 size: 12 residues. Germline assignment: CDR1 MNHEY and CDR2 SVGAGI. V dropped 2 bases and J dropped 4 bases, with 5 bases sitting between them. CDR3: CASSYGGETQYF. In DNA form, the CDR3 reads TGTGCCAGCAGTTACGGTGGAGAGACCCAGTACTTC.

This chain connects TRBV6-6 to TRBJ2-1; TRBD2 matches at 10 bases. CDR1 and CDR2 from the germline V gene are MNHNY and SVGAGI (reference sequence). This CDR3 contains 18 residues. The ends lost 5 bases at V and 7 bases at J; junction bases unmatched: 17. The CDR3 region has the DNA TGTGCCAGCAGTCTCAACGGCCTACTAGCGGGATACAGGAATGAGCAGTTCTTC. Translation: CASSLNGLLAGYRNEQFF.

The V and J genes are TRBV13 and TRBJ1-2; tentatively, D is TRBD1 (6 bases). The V end was cut by 6 bases, the J end by 4 bases, with 12 bases between. Germline-derived CDR1 and CDR2 are PRHDT and FYEKMQ (reference sequence). CDR3 length: 13 residues. CDR3 sequence (DNA): TGTGCCAGCAGGGGGCAGGGGCCCTATGGCTACACCTTC. This gives the protein CASRGQGPYGYTF. The variable domain in full, completed from reference TRBV13 and TRBJ1-2, reads AAGVIQSPRHLIKEKRETATLKCYPIPRHDTVYWYQQGPGQDPQFLISFYEKMQSDKGSIPDRFSAQQFSDYHSELNMSSLELGDSALYFCASRGQGPYGYTFGSGTRLTVV.

The gene calls are TRBV6-1 and TRBJ2-2, with TRBD1 matching over 8 bases. CDR1 and CDR2 (germline): MNHNS, SASEGT. Germline trimming cut 2 bases from V and 5 bases from J; bases unmatched to any gene: 7. CDR3 length equals 16 residues. Here the CDR3 reads CASSETPTGATGELFF. CDR3 coding DNA: TGTGCCAGCAGTGAAACCCCGACAGGGGCAACCGGGGAGCTGTTTTTT.

This chain joins TRBV5-6 and TRBJ1-5, with D possibly being TRBD1 (5 bases). Germline CDR1 is SGHDT and CDR2 is YYEEEE. This CDR3 comprises 15 residues. Trimming removed 3 bases at V and 1 base at J, with 11 bases between. The DNA of the CDR3 is TGTGCCAGCAGCTCTTTGGGGGGGAGCAATCAGCCCCAGCATTTT. Translating it yields CASSSLGGSNQPQHF.

The chain is built from TRBV12-5 and TRBJ2-1; D tentatively fits TRBD1 or TRBD2 (5 bases each). The V and J ends lost 1 base and 4 bases respectively, with 11 bases between them. Germline V CDR1 and CDR2: LGHNT, FRNRAP. This CDR3 contains 15 residues. The CDR3 nucleotides read TGTGCTAGTGGTTTGGAAGCCGGGACGTACAATGAGCAGTTCTTC. It yields the protein CASGLEAGTYNEQFF. Full variable domain (remainder filled in from reference TRBV12-5 and TRBJ2-1): DARVTQTPRHKVTEMGQEVTMRCQPILGHNTVFWYRQTMMQGLELLAYFRNRAPLDDSGMPKDRFSAEMPDATLATLKIQPSEPRDSAVYFCASGLEAGTYNEQFFGPGTRLTVL.

This clone is a singleton in its sample. The chain has TRBV6-5 and TRBJ1-1, with TRBD1 as a possible D gene (5 bases). The V and J ends lost 5 bases and 10 bases respectively, with 17 bases between them. This CDR3 region has 13 residues. The germline V gene has CDR1 MNHEY and CDR2 SVGAGI. CDR3 region: CASSRPGVEAAFF. In nucleotides, the CDR3 is TGTGCCAGCAGTCGCCCGGGGGTGGAGGCAGCTTTCTTT.

The J gene is TRBJ2-7, the V gene TRBV29-1; TRBD1 is a possible D gene (6 bases). CDR3 length: 13 amino acids. Germline V CDR1 and CDR2: SQVTM, ANQGSEA. The ends were cut back, 5 bases at V and 0 bases at J, with 11 bases in the middle. The CDR3 DNA sequence: TGCAGCGTTCGTCCAGGGGCCTCCTACGAGCAGTACTTC. Translated, it gives CSVRPGASYEQYF.

The rearrangement links TRBV7-2 to TRBJ2-7; tentatively, D is TRBD2 (5 bases). The CDR3 spans 14 residues. Trimming pared 2 bases from V and 4 bases from J, leaving 12 bases between. The V gene's germline CDR1 is SGHTA and CDR2 FQGNSA. As DNA, the CDR3 is TGTGCCAGCAGCTTATTCGCGGGTGGGTACGAGCAGTACTTC. This sequence encodes CASSLFAGGYEQYF.

This chain connects TRBV19 to TRBJ2-5, with TRBD1 as a possible D gene (6 bases). Trimming removed 3 bases at V and 4 bases at J, with 24 bases between. The CDR3 runs to 18 residues. CDR1 and CDR2 (germline): LNHDA, SQIVND (reference sequence). The CDR3: CASSIRSTALGGPETQYF. Here the CDR3 DNA reads TGTGCCAGTAGTATCCGCTCGACCGCTCTTGGGGGCCCAGAGACCCAGTACTTC.

The J gene is TRBJ2-5, the V gene TRBV27, with D unclear. CDR1 is MNHEY, CDR2 SMNVEV, per germline (reference sequence). V was cut by 0 bases and J by 5 bases, with 4 bases left in between. The CDR3 is 12 residues long. Here the CDR3 reads CASSLSRETQYF. In DNA form, the CDR3 reads TGTGCCAGCAGTTTATCCCGGGAGACCCAGTACTTC.

The rearrangement links TRBV14 to TRBJ1-3; D is undetermined. CDR3 size: 16 residues. Trimming cost V 2 bases and J 4 bases, with 15 bases left between them. Germline-derived CDR1 and CDR2 are SGHDN and FVKESK. CDR3 sequence: CASSQKVRVGGNTIYF. In nucleotides, the CDR3 is TGTGCCAGCAGCCAAAAAGTCCGGGTAGGCGGAAACACCATATATTTT.

The J gene is TRBJ1-1, the V gene TRBV18; D is undetermined. The ends were cut back, 5 bases at V and 0 bases at J, with 10 bases in the middle. This CDR3 is built from 14 residues. Germline V lookup: CDR1 KGHSH, CDR2 LQKENI. For the CDR3, the DNA is TGTGCCAGCTCATGGGCAGGAGTGAACACTGAAGCTTTCTTT. It specifies CASSWAGVNTEAFF.

The chain carries TRBV28 and TRBJ1-2; no clear D. The germline V gene encodes CDR1 MDHEN and CDR2 SYDVKM. Trimming took off 1 base at V and 1 base at J, with 10 bases between the two ends. The CDR3 contains 15 residues. The CDR3 region is CASSLLVGLNYGYTF. The CDR3 bases are TGTGCCAGCAGTTTATTGGTGGGTCTTAACTATGGCTACACCTTC.

J is TRBJ1-5 and V is TRBV28; D unresolved. CDR1 and CDR2 (germline): MDHEN, SYDVKM. The CDR3 length is 15 residues. Trimming shortened V by 6 bases and J by 4 bases, and 16 bases separated the two germline ends. The CDR3 sequence is CASSPAKQANQPQHF. The CDR3 nucleotides are TGTGCCAGCAGCCCCGCCAAGCAGGCAAATCAGCCCCAGCATTTT.

The chain recombines TRBV2 with TRBJ2-1; 11 bases line up with TRBD2. Germline CDR1 reads SNHLY; CDR2 reads FYNNEI. V lost 2 bases and J lost 2; bases outside the gene matches: 5. This CDR3 has 17 amino acids. The CDR3 spells CASSELSGRAPYNEQFF. DNA of the CDR3: TGTGCCAGCAGTGAACTTAGCGGGAGGGCCCCCTACAATGAGCAGTTCTTC.

The chain links TRBV28 to TRBJ1-1; no definite D call. The CDR3 is 13 residues long. V dropped 6 bases and J dropped 2 bases, with 10 bases sitting between them. Germline V lookup: CDR1 MDHEN, CDR2 SYDVKM. Here the CDR3 DNA reads TGTGCCAGCAGATTAGACCCCAACACTGAAGCTTTCTTT. The encoded protein is CASRLDPNTEAFF.

The chain recombines TRBV7-2 with TRBJ1-1; D is unclear. Germline V gives CDR1 SGHTA, CDR2 FQGNSA. This CDR3 is built from 13 residues. The V end lost 1 base, the J end lost 1 base, and 4 bases lay between the germline ends. The CDR3 bases are TGTGCCAGCAGCTTAGAGGAGAACACTGAAGCTTTCTTT. Amino acids: CASSLEENTEAFF.

The chain recombines TRBV4-2 with TRBJ2-7; TRBD2 matches 8 bases. The V segment lost 1 base and the J segment 4 bases; nucleotides outside the gene matches: 6. The germline gives CDR1 LGHNA, CDR2 YNFKEQ. This CDR3 has 15 residues. The DNA for the CDR3 is TGTGCCAGCAGCCAAGGGGTAGCGGGATCGTACGAGCAGTACTTC. It codes for CASSQGVAGSYEQYF.

The table lists this clone with a few counts. J is TRBJ2-1 and V is TRBV6-1; tentative D call: TRBD2 (6 bases). Germline values: CDR1 MNHNS, CDR2 SASEGT. V lost 1 base to trimming and J lost 2 bases, with 21 bases between them. The CDR3 runs 19 residues. The CDR3 here is CASSEGVGSGAVTYNEQFF. The DNA of the CDR3 is TGTGCCAGCAGTGAAGGGGTAGGTAGCGGAGCCGTCACCTACAATGAGCAGTTCTTC.

The chain is built from TRBV12-3 or TRBV12-4 and TRBJ1-2; 7 nucleotides match TRBD1. Losses at the gene ends were 5 bases for V and 4 bases for J; bases not matched to a gene: 4. The CDR3 contains 13 residues. The CDR3 spells CASSLDRVYGYTF. CDR3 bases: TGTGCCAGCAGTCTTGACAGGGTCTATGGCTACACCTTC.

The chain's CDR3 is CASSPTPGHSGSEQYF. In nucleotides, the CDR3 is TGTGCCAGCTCGCCCACTCCGGGACACAGCGGCTCCGAGCAGTACTTC. This rearrangement joins TRBV18 to TRBJ2-7, with D possibly TRBD1 on 6 matching bases. The V gene's germline CDR1 is KGHSH and CDR2 LQKENI. V shed 6 bases and J shed 6 bases, with 24 bases lying between them. This CDR3 region has 16 residues.

The rearrangement links TRBV7-2 to TRBJ1-2; 11 nucleotides agree with TRBD1. Germline V gene lookup returns CDR1 SGHTA and CDR2 FQGNSA. This CDR3 is built from 15 residues. Losses at the gene ends were 3 bases for V and 7 bases for J; bases not matched to a gene: 7. The CDR3: CASSFTGTGGSGYTF. DNA of the CDR3: TGTGCCAGCAGCTTTACCGGGACAGGGGGTAGTGGCTACACCTTC.

This clone appeared a single time. The chain couples TRBV28 to TRBJ2-1; 9 nucleotides agree with TRBD2. The CDR3 sequence is 16 residues long. V lost 2 bases to trimming and J lost 4 bases; unmatched junction nucleotides: 6. In germline, CDR1 is MDHEN, CDR2 SYDVKM. The CDR3 sequence: CASSLTSGRFYNEQFF. Written as DNA, the CDR3 is TGTGCCAGCAGTTTAACTAGCGGGCGGTTTTACAATGAGCAGTTCTTC. Based on the CDR3 plus reference TRBV28 and TRBJ2-1, the full variable domain is DVKVTQSSRYLVKRTGEKVFLECVQDMDHENMFWYRQDPGLGLRLIYFSYDVKMKEKGDIPEGYSVSREKKERFSLILESASTNQTSMYLCASSLTSGRFYNEQFFGPGTRLTVL.

This clone was seen once. The chain joins TRBV19 to TRBJ1-2, with D unresolved. This CDR3 region has 15 residues. Trimming removed 6 bases at V and 0 bases at J, with 14 bases between. The V gene's germline CDR1 is LNHDA and CDR2 SQIVND (reference sequence). The CDR3 is CASRASGPPNYGYTF. DNA for the CDR3: TGTGCCAGTAGAGCGTCCGGGCCTCCTAACTATGGCTACACCTTC.

The chain has TRBV4-1 and TRBJ1-2; D remains ambiguous. With 0 bases removed from V and 3 bases from J, the gap between germline ends came to 11 bases. This CDR3 spans 15 amino acids. CDR1 MGHRA and CDR2 YSYEKL come from the germline V gene. CDR3 nucleotides: TGCGCCAGCAGCCAAGAGACCAAGGAGGACTATGGCTACACCTTC. Its protein is CASSQETKEDYGYTF.